These 17 T cell receptor beta chains were all obtained from the same sample, sequenced in a study of cytomegalovirus exposure and HLA in healthy donors. In the PCR, 60 Vbeta and 13 Jbeta primers were used. Clones were sequenced by immunoSEQ multiplex PCR, and TCRdb holds only the in-frame ones, with some missing. In the table there are more than 90,000 clones, roughly 70% of which are singletons. Sequenced input: PBMCs. The receptors were gathered from a man in his fifties or sixties in good health and CMV-seronegative.

The J gene is TRBJ1-4, the V gene TRBV7-2; a possible D gene is TRBD1 (6 bases). The V and J ends lost 5 bases and 8 bases respectively, with 12 bases between them. Germline loops: CDR1 SGHTA, CDR2 FQGNSA. The CDR3 has 13 residues. CDR3 region: CASSRGIREKLFF. CDR3 nucleotide sequence: TGTGCCAGCAGCAGGGGGATAAGGGAAAAACTGTTTTTT.

The J gene is TRBJ1-4, the V gene TRBV7-8; D possibly corresponds to TRBD1 (6 bases). The CDR3 sequence is 15 residues long. Germline CDR1 is SGHVS and CDR2 is FQNEAQ. Between the trimmed V and J ends, which lost 5 bases and 4 bases, there was a span of 14 bases. The DNA of the CDR3 is TGTGCCAGCAGCCAACAGGGTAACGGTAATGAAAAACTGTTTTTT. As protein: CASSQQGNGNEKLFF. The full variable domain, rest sourced from reference TRBV7-8 and TRBJ1-4, is GAGVSQSPRYKVAKRGQDVALRCDPISGHVSLFWYQQALGQGPEFLTYFQNEAQLDKSGLPSDRFFAERPEGSVSTLKIQRTQQEDSAVYLCASSQQGNGNEKLFFGSGTQLSVL.

As concerns this clone: This sample also contains other DNA sequences that code for the same CDR3. The genes are TRBV29-1 and TRBJ2-7; D is possibly TRBD2 (5 bases). The germline V and J ends were trimmed by 6 bases and 1 base, with 10 bases remaining between them. This CDR3 has 12 amino acids. Germline V gives CDR1 SQVTM, CDR2 ANQGSEA. CDR3 in amino acids: CSVARDSYEQYF. Here the CDR3 DNA reads TGCAGCGTGGCCCGGGATTCCTACGAGCAGTACTTC.

The rearrangement uses TRBV4-2 and TRBJ1-5; D remains unclear. V was shortened by 3 bases and J by 2 bases, with 11 bases between the two germline ends. Germline CDR1 LGHNA, CDR2 YNFKEQ. This CDR3 region has 15 residues. This CDR3 reads CASSHGLWGNQPQHF. CDR3 bases: TGTGCCAGCAGCCATGGACTCTGGGGCAATCAGCCCCAGCATTTT.

The chain carries TRBV29-1 and TRBJ2-3; 8 bases map to TRBD1. The CDR3 is 12 amino acids. In germline, CDR1 is SQVTM, CDR2 ANQGSEA. CDR3 region: CSGQGRGDTQYF. The CDR3 DNA follows: TGCAGTGGACAGGGACGGGGTGATACGCAGTATTTT.

V is TRBV5-1 and J is TRBJ2-1; possibly TRBD2 for D (5 bases). With 0 bases removed from V and 2 bases from J, the gap between germline ends came to 9 bases. CDR3 size: 15 residues. The germline V gene has CDR1 SGHRS and CDR2 YFSETQ. CDR3 loop: CASSLGGQAYNEQFF. CDR3 DNA sequence: TGCGCCAGCAGCTTGGGAGGGCAGGCCTACAATGAGCAGTTCTTC.

This chain uses TRBV14 with TRBJ2-3; 9 nucleotides agree with TRBD1. V lost 4 bases, J lost 3 bases, and 8 bases stayed unmatched. The CDR3 totals 16 residues. Germline-derived CDR1 and CDR2 are SGHDN and FVKESK. This CDR3 reads CASSRGQGRDTDTQYF. The DNA of the CDR3 is TGTGCCAGCAGCCGCGGACAGGGGCGGGATACAGATACGCAGTATTTT.

Only a few counts were recorded for this clone. This rearrangement joins TRBV16 to TRBJ1-2, with D uncertain. Trimming shortened V by 5 bases and J by 0 bases, and 10 bases separated the two germline ends. Per germline, CDR1 KGHSY and CDR2 FQNENV. This CDR3 contains 14 residues. CDR3 residues: CASSGSTTNYGYTF. The CDR3 DNA follows: TGTGCCAGCAGCGGGAGCACCACTAACTATGGCTACACCTTC.

This clone was seen a few times. V gene TRBV9 combines with J gene TRBJ2-2, with D perhaps matching TRBD2 (6 bases). Trimming cost V 4 bases and J 5 bases, with 18 bases left between them. This CDR3 comprises 16 residues. Germline V CDR1 and CDR2: SGDLS, YYNGEE. In DNA, the CDR3 is TGTGCCAGCAGCCCACAGTGGGACTGGGGAACCGGGGAGCTGTTTTTT. The encoded protein is CASSPQWDWGTGELFF.

V is TRBV5-1 and J is TRBJ2-7; D unresolved. The germline CDR1 and CDR2 sequences are SGHRS and YFSETQ. V was trimmed by 4 bases and J by 5 bases, leaving 16 bases between them. The CDR3 consists of 14 residues. CDR3 sequence reads: CASSPQASSDEQYF. Here the CDR3 DNA reads TGCGCCAGCAGCCCTCAGGCGTCCTCGGACGAGCAGTACTTC.

The V call is TRBV30, the J call TRBJ1-5, with 7 bases lining up with TRBD1. In germline, CDR1 is GTSNPN, CDR2 SVGIG (reference sequence). This CDR3 is 16 amino acids long. V lost 1 base to trimming and J lost 4 bases; unmatched junction nucleotides: 10. This CDR3 reads CAWSAGGLAGNQPQHF. The CDR3 bases are TGTGCCTGGAGTGCAGGGGGATTGGCGGGGAATCAGCCCCAGCATTTT.

This clone appeared a single time. The V and J genes are TRBV6-4 and TRBJ2-1; 12 nucleotides line up with TRBD2. The V gene's germline CDR1 is MRHNA and CDR2 SNTAGT. CDR3 length: 14 residues. Trimming removed 11 bases from V and 9 bases from J; junction bases left unmatched: 11. The CDR3 nucleotides read TGTGCCTCACGACTAGCGGGAGTTGGAGGTGAGCAGTTCTTC. The encoded protein is CASRLAGVGGEQFF.

The chain recombines TRBV2 with TRBJ2-4; TRBD1 agrees at 9 bases. V shed 1 base and J 11 bases; nucleotides not matched to a gene: 12. CDR3 length: 16 residues. Germline values: CDR1 SNHLY, CDR2 FYNNEI. Here the CDR3 reads CASSEVLMDRGPVQYF. In DNA, the CDR3 is TGTGCCAGCAGTGAAGTCCTTATGGACAGGGGCCCCGTTCAGTACTTC.

This clone was observed a handful of times. Other DNA sequences in the sample encode the same CDR3. V gene TRBV19 combines with J gene TRBJ2-2; 8 positions match TRBD1. Germline assignment: CDR1 LNHDA and CDR2 SQIVND (reference sequence). The V segment lost 4 bases and the J segment 1 base; nucleotides outside the gene matches: 2. The CDR3 contains 15 residues. The CDR3 is CASSTGQGNTGELFF. Here the CDR3 DNA reads TGTGCCAGTAGTACCGGACAGGGGAACACCGGGGAGCTGTTTTTT.

The rearrangement uses TRBV11-3 and TRBJ2-3, with D uncertain. Germline V gene data show CDR1 as SGHNT and CDR2 as YENEEA. Trimming shortened V by 7 bases and J by 6 bases, and 17 bases separated the two germline ends. The CDR3 totals 14 residues. The CDR3 sequence is CASTTPYLMDTQYF. In DNA, the CDR3 is TGTGCCAGCACCACTCCCTATCTCATGGATACGCAGTATTTT.

The chain is built from TRBV5-1 and TRBJ2-5; possibly TRBD1 for D (6 bases). There are 15 residues in the CDR3. V dropped 4 bases and J dropped 3 bases, with 16 bases sitting between them. Germline lookup yields CDR1 SGHRS and CDR2 YFSETQ. CDR3 in DNA: TGCGCCAGCAGCGTGCTGGCAGGGGATAAAGAGACCCAGTACTTC. It specifies CASSVLAGDKETQYF.

The gene calls are TRBV5-4 and TRBJ1-6; D ambiguous. Germline loops: CDR1 SGHNT, CDR2 YYREEE (reference sequence). The CDR3 spans 12 residues. V was trimmed by 1 base and J by 8 bases, leaving 4 bases between them. CDR3 residues: CASSLQDSPLHF. As DNA, the CDR3 is TGTGCCAGCAGCTTGCAGGATTCACCCCTCCACTTT.